This T cell receptor (beta chain) was found in a study of blood T cell repertoires in COVID-19 (dated by TCRdb to 2020 to 2022). Regarding the complete study: The collaborator samples originated in the United States, Italy and Spain and spanned the acute and convalescent phases of COVID-19. The material from the prospective study consisted of cDNA or gDNA derived from T cells, B-cell-depleted T cells, or PBMCs. Deeply sampled blood TCRbeta repertoires from subjects exposed to, actively infected with, or recovered from COVID-19 were included in the dataset. The repertoires were released in a freely available public database meant as a resource for research on the immune response to SARS-CoV-2. Samples were obtained from the ongoing ImmuneRACE study (first 160 participants) and from roughly 1,300 subjects provided by 6 global collaborators. Nearly every sample came with metadata listing a de-identified subject ID, COVID-19 status, age in years and sex. Where available, HLA class I and class II types were taken from metadata supplied by the sample provider and were not determined by assay-based typing.

There are 14 amino acids in the CDR3, from cysteine to phenylalanine inclusive. The CDR3 DNA has 42 bases and is translated from base 1. CDR1 and CDR2 are read off the germline V gene as SGHTA and FQGNSA. V sheds 1 base and J sheds 4 bases, leaving 8 bases between their ends. Concerning this clone: The antigen this receptor binds is unknown. Qualities for individual bases were not recorded, and no much larger clone is one base off.

Summary of the overall study and its limitations: Clinical and demographic metadata were provided uncurated, with the amount varying by source and participant.

The collaborating institutions used their own protocols to collect whole blood in K2EDTA tubes. For TCRbeta analysis, collaborators shipped samples as frozen whole blood, isolated PBMCs, or DNA extracted from either of those sample types. TCRbeta CDR3 regions were amplified from genomic DNA by means of the immunoSEQ Assay, a bias-controlled multiplex PCR. The study's processing was this. Within the assay, amplification of reference gene primers was used to estimate how many nucleated cells each sample contained. Sequence reads were collapsed and filtered to measure the absolute abundance of every unique TCRbeta CDR3 rearrangement. Productive Simpson clonality was computed per sample as the square root of Simpson's diversity index over productive rearrangements. Sourced from immuneACCESS, this table was stored by TCRdb with only in-frame sequences that have V and J called. A share of the clones is absent; for the studies checked, an unresolved V gene accounts for under half, and the remainder has no known explanation. V and J calls and clone size come straight from that table; D and trimming were deduced from the DNA. The sample has some 130,000 clones on record, about 89% of them singletons. The ten largest make up around 2.9% of the sample.

This TCR derives from a man between 60 and 70 years old with active or convalescent COVID-19. The rearranged segments are TRBV7-2 and TRBJ1-5; the D gene is possibly TRBD1, with 5 bases matching. What was sequenced was peripheral blood. Read as DNA, the sequence is TGTGCCAGCAGCTTAGGGGGCCGGAATCAGCCCCAGCATTTT. Translation gives CASSLGGRNQPQHF.